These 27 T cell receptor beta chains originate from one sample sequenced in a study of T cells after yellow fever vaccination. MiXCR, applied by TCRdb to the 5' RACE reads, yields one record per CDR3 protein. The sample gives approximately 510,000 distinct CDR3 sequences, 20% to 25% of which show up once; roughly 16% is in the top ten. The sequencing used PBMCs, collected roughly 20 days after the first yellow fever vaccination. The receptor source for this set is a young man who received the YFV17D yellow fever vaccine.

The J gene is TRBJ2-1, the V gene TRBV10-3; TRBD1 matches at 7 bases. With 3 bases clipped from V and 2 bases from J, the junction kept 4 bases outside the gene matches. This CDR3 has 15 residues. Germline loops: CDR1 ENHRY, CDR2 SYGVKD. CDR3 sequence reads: CAISEGDSPYNEQFF. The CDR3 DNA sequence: TGTGCCATCAGTGAAGGGGACAGCCCCTACAATGAGCAGTTCTTC.

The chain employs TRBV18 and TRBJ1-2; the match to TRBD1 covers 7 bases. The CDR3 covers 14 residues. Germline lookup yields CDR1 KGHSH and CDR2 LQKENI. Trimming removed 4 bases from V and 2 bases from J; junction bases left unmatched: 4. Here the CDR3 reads CASSQMTGNYGYTF. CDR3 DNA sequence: TGTGCCAGCTCACAAATGACAGGGAACTATGGCTACACCTTC. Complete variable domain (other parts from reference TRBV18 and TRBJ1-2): NAGVMQNPRHLVRRRGQEARLRCSPMKGHSHVYWYRQLPEEGLKFMVYLQKENIIDESGMPKERFSAEFPKEGPSILRIQQVVRGDSAAYFCASSQMTGNYGYTFGSGTRLTVV.

This CDR3 is CASSFWDRQETQYF. The CDR3 DNA sequence: TGTGCCAGCAGCTTTTGGGACAGGCAAGAGACCCAGTACTTC. The chain couples TRBV5-6 to TRBJ2-5; TRBD1 agrees at 8 bases. The ends lost 2 bases at V and 2 bases at J; junction bases unmatched: 2. Germline V gene lookup returns CDR1 SGHDT and CDR2 YYEEEE. The CDR3 loop spans 14 amino acids.

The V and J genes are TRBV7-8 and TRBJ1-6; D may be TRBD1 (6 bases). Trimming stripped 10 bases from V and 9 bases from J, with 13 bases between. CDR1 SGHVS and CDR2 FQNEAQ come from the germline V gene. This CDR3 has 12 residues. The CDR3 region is CAIGGGFSPLHF. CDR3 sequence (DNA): TGTGCCATAGGAGGGGGTTTTTCACCCCTCCACTTT.

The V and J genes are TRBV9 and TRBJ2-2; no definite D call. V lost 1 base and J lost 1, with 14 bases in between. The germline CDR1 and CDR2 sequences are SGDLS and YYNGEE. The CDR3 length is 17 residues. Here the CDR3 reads CASSVSPRRRNTGELFF. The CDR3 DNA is TGTGCCAGCAGCGTAAGTCCCCGCCGACGGAACACCGGGGAGCTGTTTTTT.

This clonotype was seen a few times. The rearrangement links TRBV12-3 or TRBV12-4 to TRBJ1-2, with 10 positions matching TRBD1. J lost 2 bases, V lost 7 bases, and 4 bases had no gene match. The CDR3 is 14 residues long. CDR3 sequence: CASKPGQGNYGYTF. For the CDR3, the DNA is TGTGCCAGCAAACCGGGACAGGGGAACTATGGCTACACCTTC.

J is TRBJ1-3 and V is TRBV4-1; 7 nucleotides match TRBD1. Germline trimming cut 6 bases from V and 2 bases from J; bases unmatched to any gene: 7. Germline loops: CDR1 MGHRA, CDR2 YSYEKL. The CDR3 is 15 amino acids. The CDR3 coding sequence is TGCGCCAGCAGGCGAGACAGGGAGGCTGGAAACACCATATATTTT. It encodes CASRRDREAGNTIYF.

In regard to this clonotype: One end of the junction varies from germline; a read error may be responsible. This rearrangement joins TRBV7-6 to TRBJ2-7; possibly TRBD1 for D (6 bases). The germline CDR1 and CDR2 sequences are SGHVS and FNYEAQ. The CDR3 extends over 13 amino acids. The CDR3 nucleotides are TGTGCCAGCAGCTTTGGGGGCTCCTGCGAGCAGTACTTC. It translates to CASSFGGSCEQYF. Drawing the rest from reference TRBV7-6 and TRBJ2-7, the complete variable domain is GAGVSQSPRYKVTKRGQDVALRCDPISGHVSLYWYRQALGQGPEFLTYFNYEAQQDKSGLPNDRFSAERPEGSISTLTIQRTEQRDSAMYRCASSFGGSCEQYFGPGTRLTVT.

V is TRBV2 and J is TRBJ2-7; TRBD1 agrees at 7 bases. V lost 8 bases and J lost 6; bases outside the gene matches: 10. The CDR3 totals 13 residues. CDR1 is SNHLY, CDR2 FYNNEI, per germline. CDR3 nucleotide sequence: TGTGCCAGCTTCCAGACAGGGCTGGGCGAGCAGTACTTC. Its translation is CASFQTGLGEQYF.

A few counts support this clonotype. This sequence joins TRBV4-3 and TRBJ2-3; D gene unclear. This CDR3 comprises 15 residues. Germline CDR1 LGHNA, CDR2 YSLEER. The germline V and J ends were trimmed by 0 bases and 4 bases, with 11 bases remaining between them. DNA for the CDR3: TGCGCCAGCAGCCAAGATGTGAGAAGTTCAGATACGCAGTATTTT. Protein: CASSQDVRSSDTQYF.

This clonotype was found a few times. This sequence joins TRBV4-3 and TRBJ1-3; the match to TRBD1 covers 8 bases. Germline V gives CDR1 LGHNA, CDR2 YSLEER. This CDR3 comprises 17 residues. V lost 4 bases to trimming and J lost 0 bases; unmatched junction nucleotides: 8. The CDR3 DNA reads TGCGCCAGCAGCCCCCGGACAGGGCGAGTCTCTGGAAACACCATATATTTT. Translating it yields CASSPRTGRVSGNTIYF.

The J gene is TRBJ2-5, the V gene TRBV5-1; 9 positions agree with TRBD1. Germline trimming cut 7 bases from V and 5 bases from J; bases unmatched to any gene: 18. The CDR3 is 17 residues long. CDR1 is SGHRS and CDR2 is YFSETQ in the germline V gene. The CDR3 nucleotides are TGCGCCAGCTGCGTCGGGACAGGGACGCCGGCTAGCGAGACCCAGTACTTC. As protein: CASCVGTGTPASETQYF.

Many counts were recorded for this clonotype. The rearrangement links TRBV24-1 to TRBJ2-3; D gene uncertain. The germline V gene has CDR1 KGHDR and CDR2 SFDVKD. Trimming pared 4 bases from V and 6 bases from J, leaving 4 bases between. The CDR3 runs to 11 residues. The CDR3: CATSERDTQYF. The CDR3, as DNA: TGTGCCACCAGTGAACGGGATACGCAGTATTTT.

CDR3 sequence reads: CASPKGVGTEAFF. The CDR3 region has the DNA TGTGCCAGCCCCAAGGGGGTGGGCACTGAAGCTTTCTTT. The chain carries TRBV2 and TRBJ1-1; the D gene is possibly TRBD1 (6 bases). The CDR3 contains 13 residues. The germline V gene has CDR1 SNHLY and CDR2 FYNNEI. Trimming removed 8 bases from V and 4 bases from J, with 14 bases in between.

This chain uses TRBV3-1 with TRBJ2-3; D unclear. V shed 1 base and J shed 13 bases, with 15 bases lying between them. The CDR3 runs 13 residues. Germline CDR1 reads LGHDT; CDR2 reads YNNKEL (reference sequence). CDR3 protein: CASSQAGGTPKYF. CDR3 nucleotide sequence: TGTGCCAGCAGCCAAGCAGGCGGCACCCCCAAGTATTTT.

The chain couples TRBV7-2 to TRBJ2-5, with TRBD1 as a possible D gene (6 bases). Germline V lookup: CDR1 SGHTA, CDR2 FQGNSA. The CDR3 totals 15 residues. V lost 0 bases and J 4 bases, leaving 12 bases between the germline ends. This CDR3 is CASSLARGVAETQYF. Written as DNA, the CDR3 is TGTGCCAGCAGCTTAGCCAGGGGCGTAGCAGAGACCCAGTACTTC.

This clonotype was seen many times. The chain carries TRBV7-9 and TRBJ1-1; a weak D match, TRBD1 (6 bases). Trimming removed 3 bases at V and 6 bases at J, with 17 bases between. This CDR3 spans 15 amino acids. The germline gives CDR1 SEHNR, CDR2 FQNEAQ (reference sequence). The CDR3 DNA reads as TGTGCCAGCAGCTTTAGGGGGTCGGAGGAGGCTGAAGCTTTCTTT. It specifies CASSFRGSEEAEAFF. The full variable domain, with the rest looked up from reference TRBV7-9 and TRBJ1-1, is DTGVSQNPRHKITKRGQNVTFRCDPISEHNRLYWYRQTLGQGPEFLTYFQNEAQLEKSRLLSDRFSAERPKGSFSTLEIQRTEQGDSAMYLCASSFRGSEEAEAFFGQGTRLTVV.

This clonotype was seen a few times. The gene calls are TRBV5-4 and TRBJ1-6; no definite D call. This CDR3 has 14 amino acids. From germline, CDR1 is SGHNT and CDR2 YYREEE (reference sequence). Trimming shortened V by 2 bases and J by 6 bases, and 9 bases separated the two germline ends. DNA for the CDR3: TGTGCCAGCAGCTTCCGGGAGCTTAATTCACCCCTCCACTTT. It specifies CASSFRELNSPLHF.

The CDR3 coding sequence is TGTGCCAGCAGCATCGGACGCAGCGGAGAAAACATTCAGTACTTC. This translates into CASSIGRSGENIQYF. The chain links TRBV5-4 to TRBJ2-4; D may be TRBD2 (5 bases). The germline CDR1 and CDR2 sequences are SGHNT and YYREEE (reference sequence). V lost 4 bases and J lost 5, with 16 bases in between. The CDR3 consists of 15 residues.

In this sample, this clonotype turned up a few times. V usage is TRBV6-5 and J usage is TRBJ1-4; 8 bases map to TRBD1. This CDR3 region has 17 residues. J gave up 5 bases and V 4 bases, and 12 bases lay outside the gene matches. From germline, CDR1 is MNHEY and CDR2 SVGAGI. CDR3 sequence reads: CASSSNIRGLKNEKLFF. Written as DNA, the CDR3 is TGTGCCAGCAGTTCCAACATCAGGGGGCTAAAAAATGAAAAACTGTTTTTT.

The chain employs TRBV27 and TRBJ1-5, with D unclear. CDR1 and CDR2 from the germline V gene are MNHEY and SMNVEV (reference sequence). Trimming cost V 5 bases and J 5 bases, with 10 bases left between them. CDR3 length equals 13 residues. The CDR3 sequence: CASSTLTDQPQHF. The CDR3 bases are TGTGCCAGCAGTACCCTGACGGATCAGCCCCAGCATTTT.

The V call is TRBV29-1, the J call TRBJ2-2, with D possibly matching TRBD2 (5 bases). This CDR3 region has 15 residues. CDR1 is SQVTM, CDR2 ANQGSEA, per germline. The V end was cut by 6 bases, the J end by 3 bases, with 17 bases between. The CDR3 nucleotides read TGCAGCGTCCAGGACTCTCCCGGGGACACCGGGGAGCTGTTTTTT. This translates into CSVQDSPGDTGELFF.

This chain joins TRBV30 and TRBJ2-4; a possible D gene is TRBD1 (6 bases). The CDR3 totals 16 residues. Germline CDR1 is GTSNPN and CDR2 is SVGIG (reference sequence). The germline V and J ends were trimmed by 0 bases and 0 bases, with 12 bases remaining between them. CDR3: CAWSVQGRLAKNIQYF. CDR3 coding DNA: TGTGCCTGGAGTGTCCAGGGGCGCCTAGCCAAAAACATTCAGTACTTC.

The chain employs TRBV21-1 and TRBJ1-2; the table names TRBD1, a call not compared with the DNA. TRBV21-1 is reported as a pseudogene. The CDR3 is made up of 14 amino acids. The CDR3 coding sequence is TGTGATACCCAACTTCGGGGGTTTAACTATGGCTACACCTTC. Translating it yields CDTQLRGFNYGYTF.

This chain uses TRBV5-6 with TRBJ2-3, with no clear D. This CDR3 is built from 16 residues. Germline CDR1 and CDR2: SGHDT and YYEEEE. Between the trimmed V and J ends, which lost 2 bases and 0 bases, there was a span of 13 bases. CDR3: CASSLRTAVSTDTQYF. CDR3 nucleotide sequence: TGTGCCAGCAGCTTACGAACTGCGGTCAGCACAGATACGCAGTATTTT. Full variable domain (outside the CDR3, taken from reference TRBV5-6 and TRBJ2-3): DAGVTQSPTHLIKTRGQQVTLRCSPKSGHDTVSWYQQALGQGPQFIFQYYEEEERQRGNFPDRFSGHQFPNYSSELNVNALLLGDSALYLCASSLRTAVSTDTQYFGPGTRLTVL.

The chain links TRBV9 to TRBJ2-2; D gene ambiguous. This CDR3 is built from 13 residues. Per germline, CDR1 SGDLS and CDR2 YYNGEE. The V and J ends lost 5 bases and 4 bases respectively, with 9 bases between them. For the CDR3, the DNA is TGTGCCAGCAGTCGAGAACTCACCGGGGAGCTGTTTTTT. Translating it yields CASSRELTGELFF. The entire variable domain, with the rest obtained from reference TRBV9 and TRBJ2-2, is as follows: DSGVTQTPKHLITATGQRVTLRCSPRSGDLSVYWYQQSLDQGLQFLIQYYNGEERAKGNILERFSAQQFPDLHSELNLSSLELGDSALYFCASSRELTGELFFGEGSRLTVL.

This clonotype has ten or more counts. Here the CDR3 reads CASSPGHSNTEAFF. The DNA for the CDR3 is TGCGCCAGCAGCCCGGGACACTCGAACACTGAAGCTTTCTTT. This chain joins TRBV5-1 and TRBJ1-1, with D maybe TRBD1 (6 bases). The CDR3 has 14 residues. Per the germline V gene, CDR1 is SGHRS and CDR2 is YFSETQ. The V end lost 4 bases, the J end lost 1 base, and 11 bases lay between the germline ends.